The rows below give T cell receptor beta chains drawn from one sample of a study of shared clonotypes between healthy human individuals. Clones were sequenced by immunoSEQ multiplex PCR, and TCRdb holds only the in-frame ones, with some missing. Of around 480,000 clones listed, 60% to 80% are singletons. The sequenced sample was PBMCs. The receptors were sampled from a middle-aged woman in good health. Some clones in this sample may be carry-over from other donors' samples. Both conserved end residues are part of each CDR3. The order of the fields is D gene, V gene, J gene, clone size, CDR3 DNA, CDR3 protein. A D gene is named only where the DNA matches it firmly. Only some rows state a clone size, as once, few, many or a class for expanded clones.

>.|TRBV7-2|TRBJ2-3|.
TGTGCCAGCAGCACGCTCAGACAGCCCGGGAGCACCACAGATACGCAGTATTTT
CASSTLRQPGSTTDTQYF
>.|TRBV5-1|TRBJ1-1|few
TGCGCCAGCAGCTGGGACGGGATGAACACTGAAGCTTTCTTT
CASSWDGMNTEAFF
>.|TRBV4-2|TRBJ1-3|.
TGTGCCAGCAGCCAAGATCTGAGCTCTGGAAACACCATATATTTT
CASSQDLSSGNTIYF
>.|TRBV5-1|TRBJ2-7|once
TGCGCCAGCAGCCAAACGGGGGCAGCCGTATACGAGCAGTACTTC
CASSQTGAAVYEQYF
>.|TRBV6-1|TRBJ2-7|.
TGTGCCAGCAGTGAGCGACAGGGGAGGGGGGAGCAGTACTTC
CASSERQGRGEQYF
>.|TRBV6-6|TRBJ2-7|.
TGTGCCAGCAGTTGGGAACGTCTTAGCTCCTACGAGCAGTACTTC
CASSWERLSSYEQYF
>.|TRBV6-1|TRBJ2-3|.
TGTGCCAGCAGTGAAGCCCTCTACGGGGATACGCAGTATTTT
CASSEALYGDTQYF
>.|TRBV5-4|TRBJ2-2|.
TGTGCCAGCAGCTCGACAGTCACCGGGGAGCTGTTTTTT
CASSSTVTGELFF
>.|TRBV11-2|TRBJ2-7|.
TGTGCCAGCAGGCTGGGAGGTCCTCCCTACGAGCAGTACTTC
CASRLGGPPYEQYF
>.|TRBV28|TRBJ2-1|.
TGTGCCAGCAGTTTAGAAGGTCTTTGGAATGAGCAGTTCTTC
CASSLEGLWNEQFF
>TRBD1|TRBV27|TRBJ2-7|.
TGTGCCAGCAGTTTATGGTTGGACAGGGTCAACGAGCAGTACTTC
CASSLWLDRVNEQYF
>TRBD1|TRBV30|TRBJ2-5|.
TGTGCCTGGAGTACGACAGGGCCCCGGGGAGAGACCCAGTACTTC
CAWSTTGPRGETQYF
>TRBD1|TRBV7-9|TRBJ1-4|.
TGTGCCAGCAGCCCGGGACAGGGTTTTGAAAAACTGTTTTTT
CASSPGQGFEKLFF
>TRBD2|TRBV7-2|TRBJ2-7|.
TGTGCCAGCAGCTCGAGACTAGCGGGATCCTACGAGCAGTACTTC
CASSSRLAGSYEQYF
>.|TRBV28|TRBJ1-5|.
TGTGCCAGCAGTTTGGTTCGGGAAGGGTCCAATCAGCCCCAGCATTTT
CASSLVREGSNQPQHF